This is a list of T cell receptor beta chains from one sample in a study of blood T cell repertoires in COVID-19. The repertoire was sequenced with immunoSEQ multiplex PCR; TCRdb's copy has only in-frame clones and lacks some. Found here are 150,000 to 200,000 clones, roughly 82% of them singletons; the top ten hold 5.2%. Specimen: PBMCs or T cells enriched from blood (not recorded which). Receptors were obtained from a woman between 55 and 75 years old with acute COVID-19. Both conserved end residues are trimmed from each CDR3. The order of the fields is V gene, J gene, D gene, CDR3 protein. D genes are given only for firm matches.

v_call: TRBV9
j_call: TRBJ1-5
d_call: NA
cdr3_aa: ASSVGDNSHQPQH

v_call: TRBV28
j_call: TRBJ1-6
d_call: NA
cdr3_aa: ASSPGGRASALH

v_call: TRBV27
j_call: TRBJ2-1
d_call: TRBD1
cdr3_aa: ASSLSLGADRVFSNEQF

v_call: TRBV2
j_call: TRBJ1-1
d_call: NA
cdr3_aa: ASTADMNTEAF

v_call: TRBV27
j_call: TRBJ1-5
d_call: TRBD1
cdr3_aa: ASRFGTPGQGNIQPQH

v_call: TRBV7-2
j_call: TRBJ1-5
d_call: NA
cdr3_aa: ASSLIGQGQPQH

v_call: TRBV11-2
j_call: TRBJ1-1
d_call: NA
cdr3_aa: ASSPSGANTEAF

v_call: TRBV15
j_call: TRBJ1-3
d_call: NA
cdr3_aa: ATSRDSVFSGNTIY

v_call: TRBV27
j_call: TRBJ1-1
d_call: TRBD1
cdr3_aa: ASSQQGVRTEAF

v_call: TRBV11-3
j_call: TRBJ2-1
d_call: TRBD2
cdr3_aa: ASSATPTSGGWGEQF

v_call: TRBV2
j_call: TRBJ2-3
d_call: TRBD2
cdr3_aa: ASMGAGGPRTDTQY

v_call: TRBV7-9
j_call: TRBJ1-5
d_call: NA
cdr3_aa: ASSSVEQPQH

v_call: TRBV21-1
j_call: TRBJ2-3
d_call: NA
cdr3_aa: ASSSHFQRGGRTDTQY

v_call: TRBV5-1
j_call: TRBJ1-1
d_call: NA
cdr3_aa: ASSSSTGDTEAF

v_call: TRBV5-1
j_call: TRBJ2-2
d_call: NA
cdr3_aa: ASSLSQTGELF

v_call: TRBV7-9
j_call: TRBJ1-4
d_call: TRBD1
cdr3_aa: ASSARTGVGNEKLF